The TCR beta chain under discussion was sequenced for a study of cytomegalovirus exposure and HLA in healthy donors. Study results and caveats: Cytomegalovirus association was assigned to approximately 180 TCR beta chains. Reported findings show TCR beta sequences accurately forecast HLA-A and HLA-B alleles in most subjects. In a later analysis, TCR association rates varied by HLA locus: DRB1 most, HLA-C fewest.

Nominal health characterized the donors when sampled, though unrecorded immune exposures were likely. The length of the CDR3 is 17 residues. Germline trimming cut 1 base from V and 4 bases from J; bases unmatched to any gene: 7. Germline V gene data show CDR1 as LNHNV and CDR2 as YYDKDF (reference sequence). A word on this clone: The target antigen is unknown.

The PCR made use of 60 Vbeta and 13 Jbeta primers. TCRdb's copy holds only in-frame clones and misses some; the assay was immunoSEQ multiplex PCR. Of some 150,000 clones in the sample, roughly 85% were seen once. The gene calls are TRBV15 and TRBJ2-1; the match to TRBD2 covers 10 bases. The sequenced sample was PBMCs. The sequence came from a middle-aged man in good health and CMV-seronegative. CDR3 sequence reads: CATSRGEAGGRYNEQFF. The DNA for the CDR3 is TGTGCCACCAGCAGAGGTGAAGCGGGAGGGCGGTACAATGAGCAGTTCTTC.